Listed here is a single TCR beta chain. The antigen remains undetermined. This sample is part of a study of graft-versus-host responses after intestinal transplantation. Study-wide results and limits: Recipient marrow held GvH clones, some first seen in ileum or blood. When patients had graft-donor T cell macrochimerism, their allografts held high graft-versus-host to host-versus-graft clonal ratios. Declining HvG levels early post-transplant were linked to peak circulating GvH clone levels.

Germline V gene data show CDR1 as MNHEY and CDR2 as SMNVEV (reference sequence). V was cut by 5 bases and J by 1 base, with 15 bases left in between. The CDR3 has 15 residues. Repertoires were generated with immunoSEQ multiplex PCR, while TCRdb's copy carries only in-frame clones and drops some. The profile covers approximately 130,000 clones, with approximately 92% appearing a single time and roughly 0.15% taken by the ten largest. The chain carries TRBV27 and TRBJ2-7; D remains unclear. This sequence was found in a human donor who received an intestinal transplant. The sample in question was unstimulated CD4+ T cells sorted from spleen or lymph node cells, obtained before intestinal transplant. The CDR3 nucleotides are TGTGCCAGCAGTCCCAGGCCGAACCCGTCCTACGAGCAGTACTTC. This encodes CASSPRPNPSYEQYF.